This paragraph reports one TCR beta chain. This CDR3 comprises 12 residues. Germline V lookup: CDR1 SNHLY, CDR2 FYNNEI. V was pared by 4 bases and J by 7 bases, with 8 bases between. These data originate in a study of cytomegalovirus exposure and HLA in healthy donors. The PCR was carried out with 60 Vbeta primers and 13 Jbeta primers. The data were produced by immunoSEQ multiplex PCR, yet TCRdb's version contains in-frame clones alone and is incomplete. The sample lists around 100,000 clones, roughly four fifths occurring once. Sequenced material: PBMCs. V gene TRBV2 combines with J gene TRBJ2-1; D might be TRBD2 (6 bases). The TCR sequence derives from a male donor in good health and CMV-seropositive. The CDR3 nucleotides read TGTGCCAGCAGTGTGCGGGGAAATGAGCAGTTCTTC. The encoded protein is CASSVRGNEQFF.